The rows below give T cell receptor beta chains drawn from one sample of a study of CD8+ T cells in alopecia areata. Generated by immunoSEQ multiplex PCR, the TCRdb table keeps only in-frame clones and is missing some. The data contain over 150,000 clones, about 55% of them singletons. Sequences were derived from CD8+ T cells sorted from blood, sampled at week 24, from a patient treated with tofacitinib. The receptor set was obtained from a human donor with alopecia areata. Both conserved end residues are part of each CDR3. A D gene is named only where the DNA matches it firmly. Size tells how often a clone was seen (once, few, many) or the class of an expanded clone, and some rows leave it out.

j_call clone_size v_call d_call cdr3_nt cdr3_aa
TRBJ2-7 NA TRBV27 NA TGTGCCAGCAGCGTGGAGGGGGCGCATTACGAGCAGTACTTC CASSVEGAHYEQYF
TRBJ1-2 few TRBV9 NA TGTGCCAGCAGCCTAGGGGCCTATGGCTACACCTTC CASSLGAYGYTF
TRBJ2-5 NA TRBV19 NA TGTGCCAGTAGTCCAGACCAAGAGACCCAGTACTTC CASSPDQETQYF
TRBJ1-1 NA TRBV30 NA TGTGCCTGGAGTGTTGGGGGGACTGAAGCTTTCTTT CAWSVGGTEAFF
TRBJ2-7 NA TRBV30 NA TGTGCCTGGAGTTCCGACGCCTACGAGCAGTACTTC CAWSSDAYEQYF
TRBJ2-3 NA TRBV15 NA TGTGCCACCAGCAGCCCCCTTGGGGGCACAGATACGCAGTATTTT CATSSPLGGTDTQYF
TRBJ2-5 NA TRBV25-1 NA TGTGCCAGCAGTGGTCCCGGACAGCGAGAAGAGACCCAGTACTTC CASSGPGQREETQYF
TRBJ2-7 NA TRBV29-1 NA TGCAGCGTTATCGCCACAAGGAAGGGGAGCTCCTACGAGCAGTACTTC CSVIATRKGSSYEQYF
TRBJ2-7 NA TRBV30 NA TGTGCCTGGAGCCCTAGCTCCTACGAGCAGTACTTC CAWSPSSYEQYF
TRBJ2-7 few TRBV10-3 TRBD1 TGTGCCATCACCGGGGGGACAGGGTTATCCGAGCAGTACTTC CAITGGTGLSEQYF
TRBJ1-1 NA TRBV15 NA TGTGCCACCGTACCGGGCGGTGAGAACACTGAAGCTTTCTTT CATVPGGENTEAFF
TRBJ2-1 NA TRBV7-2 TRBD2 TGTGCCAGCAGCTTGACTAGCGGGGGGGATCTGAATGAGCAGTTCTTC CASSLTSGGDLNEQFF
TRBJ1-4 NA TRBV5-6 NA TGTGCCAGCAGCTTTTCCGGCGGGGGCCGGGCTGAAAAACTGTTTTTT CASSFSGGGRAEKLFF
TRBJ2-2 few TRBV29-1 NA TGCAGCGCCCTTTGGTCCACCGGGGAGCTGTTTTTT CSALWSTGELFF
TRBJ1-2 NA TRBV27 NA TGTGCCAGCAGTTCGGGGACCAACTATGGCTACACCTTC CASSSGTNYGYTF
TRBJ2-2 few TRBV25-1 NA TGTGCCAGCAGTGGGACAGCGAACACCGGGGAGCTGTTTTTT CASSGTANTGELFF
TRBJ2-7 NA TRBV4-3 TRBD2 TGCGCCAGCAGCCAAGACCCCACCGGGACTAGCGGGGGTGAGCAGTACTTC CASSQDPTGTSGGEQYF
TRBJ2-7 NA TRBV27 NA TGTGCCAGCAGCTACAACCCCTTGGCTTCCGAGCAGTACTTC CASSYNPLASEQYF
TRBJ1-1 NA TRBV6-1 TRBD1 TGTGCCAGCAGTGAACCGCGACAGGGCCCTGAAGCTTTCTTT CASSEPRQGPEAFF
TRBJ2-1 NA TRBV13 NA TGTGCCAGCAGCCTCCCACCGGACAGCAATGAGCAGTTCTTC CASSLPPDSNEQFF
TRBJ1-5 NA TRBV4-1 NA TGCGCCAGCAGCCAAGCCAGCAATCAGCCCCAGCATTTT CASSQASNQPQHF
TRBJ1-2 NA TRBV27 NA TGTGCCAGCGGACAGAGCGGGGCTAACTATGGCTACACCTTC CASGQSGANYGYTF
TRBJ2-7 NA TRBV5-6 NA TGTGCCAGCAGCTTGGGAGCCTACGAGCAGTACTTC CASSLGAYEQYF
TRBJ1-1 NA TRBV4-3 NA TGCGCCAGCAGCCAGGACCTCTTAATCGCTGAAGCTTTCTTT CASSQDLLIAEAFF
TRBJ2-7 few TRBV21-1 NA TGTGCCAGCAGAGTAGTAGGGGGTCCTACTAGCTACGAGCAGTACTTC CASRVVGGPTSYEQYF
TRBJ2-1 once TRBV5-1 TRBD2 TGCGCCAGCAGCTTGACAGCGGGGGATTACAATGAGCAGTTCTTC CASSLTAGDYNEQFF
TRBJ2-1 few TRBV29-1 TRBD2 TGCAGCGTTGATACTAGCGGGGGTTGGAATGAGCAGTTCTTC CSVDTSGGWNEQFF
TRBJ1-2 NA TRBV4-3 NA TGCGCCAGCAGCCAAGATGGGCTGGGCTACACCTTC CASSQDGLGYTF
TRBJ2-7 NA TRBV9 TRBD1 TGTGCCAGCAGCCCCCGGGTGGACAGGCTCGAGCAGTACTTC CASSPRVDRLEQYF
TRBJ1-1 NA TRBV13 TRBD1 TGTGCCAGCAGTCAAATGGGACAGGGCGGCACTGAAGCTTTCTTT CASSQMGQGGTEAFF
TRBJ2-1 NA TRBV7-8 TRBD2 TGTGCCAGCAGCTTAGTGGAACTAGCGGGTTACAATGAGCAGTTCTTC CASSLVELAGYNEQFF
TRBJ2-3 NA TRBV6-6 TRBD2 TGTGCCAGCAGTTTTACTAGCGGGGATTTGACAGATACGCAGTATTTT CASSFTSGDLTDTQYF
TRBJ1-1 NA TRBV7-8 NA TGTGCCAGCAGCCGTAATACGGGGGCAGCTCGTAACACTGAAGCTTTCTTT CASSRNTGAARNTEAFF